This T cell receptor beta chain was captured by sequencing in a study of cytomegalovirus exposure and HLA in healthy donors. CDR1 SNHLY and CDR2 FYNNEI come from the germline V gene. The CDR3 runs 12 residues. Trimming removed 7 bases from V and 6 bases from J, with 10 bases in between. PCR involved 60 Vbeta and 13 Jbeta primers. Only in-frame clones appear in the TCRdb table, and some are missing; sequencing was by immunoSEQ multiplex PCR. The sample shows 75,000 to 95,000 clones, about 83% of them seen only once. This rearrangement joins TRBV2 to TRBJ2-1, with D possibly matching TRBD1 (6 bases). The specimen was PBMCs. The sequence came from a woman aged 18-30 years in good health and CMV-seropositive. Here the CDR3 reads CASIIQGNEQFF. The CDR3 DNA reads TGTGCCAGCATTATACAGGGCAATGAGCAGTTCTTC.